In this sample, the clone carrying this T cell receptor beta chain turned up once. Its antigen is as yet unknown. Previously, flow cytometry had revealed CD8+CD57+ cell expansion in the patients chosen for sequencing. These data originate in a study of CD8+CD57+ T cells in acquired aplastic anemia. Notes on the study in general: Around 29 shared CD8+ CDR3s appeared highly expressed within patients' immunodominant clones.

CDR3 and TCR beta VDJ profiling relied on genomic DNA as the template. TCRdb passed the reads through MiXCR, listing each CDR3 protein once. The table includes roughly 250,000 distinct CDR3 sequences, roughly half detected once. The TCR was taken from a human donor with aplastic anemia. The sequenced sample was sorted CD4+, CD8+, or CD8+CD57+ T cells (not recorded which) from PBMCs.

In DNA form, the CDR3 reads TGTGCCAGCAGTGGGGGGCAGAGCAATCAGCCCCAGCATTTT. This encodes CASSGGQSNQPQHF. The chain recombines TRBV25-1 with TRBJ1-5; possibly TRBD1 for D (6 bases). Germline V lookup: CDR1 MGHDK, CDR2 SYGVNS. Trimming left V 4 bases short and J 1 base short, with 8 bases between. The CDR3 covers 14 residues.